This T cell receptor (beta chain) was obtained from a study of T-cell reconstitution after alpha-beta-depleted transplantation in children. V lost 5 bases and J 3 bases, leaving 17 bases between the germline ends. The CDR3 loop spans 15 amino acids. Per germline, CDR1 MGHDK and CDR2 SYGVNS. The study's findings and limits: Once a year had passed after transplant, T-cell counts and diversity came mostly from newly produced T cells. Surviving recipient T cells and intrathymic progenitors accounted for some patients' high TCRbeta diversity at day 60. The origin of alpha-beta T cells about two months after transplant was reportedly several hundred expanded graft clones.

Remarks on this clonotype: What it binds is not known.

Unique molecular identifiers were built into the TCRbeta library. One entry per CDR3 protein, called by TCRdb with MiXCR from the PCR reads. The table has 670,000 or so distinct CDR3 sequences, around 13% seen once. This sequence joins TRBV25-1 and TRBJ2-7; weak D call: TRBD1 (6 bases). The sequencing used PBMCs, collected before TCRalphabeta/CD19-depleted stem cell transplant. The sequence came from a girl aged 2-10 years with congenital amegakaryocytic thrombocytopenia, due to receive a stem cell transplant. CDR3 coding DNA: TGTGCCAGCAGTCACAGCAGGGGCGGTATCTACGAGCAGTACTTC. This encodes CASSHSRGGIYEQYF.